This TCR beta chain was identified in a study of control samples from healthy donors and cancer patients. This CDR3 is built from 15 residues. CDR1 is LGHDT and CDR2 is YNNKEL in the germline V gene (reference sequence). V was shortened by 3 bases and J by 6 bases, with 15 bases between the two germline ends. Some clones are missing from TCRdb's copy, which holds only in-frame ones; the method was immunoSEQ multiplex PCR. The table includes approximately 170,000 clones, 92% detected once. This clonotype originated in a woman aged 25 to 39 in good health. Sequenced: blood. V is TRBV3-1 (or the pseudogene TRBV3-2) and J is TRBJ2-1; D assignment may be TRBD1 or TRBD2 (5 bases each). In DNA, the CDR3 is TGTGCCAGCAGCCAGACCCGGACTGGGGCCAATGAGCAGTTCTTC. It translates to CASSQTRTGANEQFF.